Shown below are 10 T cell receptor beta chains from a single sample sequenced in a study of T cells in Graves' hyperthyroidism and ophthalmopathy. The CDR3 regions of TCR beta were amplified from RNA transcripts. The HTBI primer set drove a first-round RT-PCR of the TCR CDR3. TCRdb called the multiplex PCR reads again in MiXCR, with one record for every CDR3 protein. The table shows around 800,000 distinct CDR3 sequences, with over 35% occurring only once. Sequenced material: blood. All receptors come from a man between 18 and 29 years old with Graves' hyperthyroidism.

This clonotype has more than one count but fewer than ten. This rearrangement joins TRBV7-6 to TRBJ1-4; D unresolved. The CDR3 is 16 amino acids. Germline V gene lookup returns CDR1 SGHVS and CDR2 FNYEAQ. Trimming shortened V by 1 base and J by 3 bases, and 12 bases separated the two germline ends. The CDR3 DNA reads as TGTGCCAGCAGCTTAGGGGCCGCCCTTTCTAATGAAAAACTGTTTTTT. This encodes CASSLGAALSNEKLFF. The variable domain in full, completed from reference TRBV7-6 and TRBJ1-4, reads GAGVSQSPRYKVTKRGQDVALRCDPISGHVSLYWYRQALGQGPEFLTYFNYEAQQDKSGLPNDRFSAERPEGSISTLTIQRTEQRDSAMYRCASSLGAALSNEKLFFGSGTQLSVL.

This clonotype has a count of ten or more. The CDR3 spells CASSLDSTTSYEQYF. CDR3 in DNA: TGTGCCAGCAGCTTAGACAGCACGACCTCCTACGAGCAGTACTTC. The V and J genes are TRBV7-2 and TRBJ2-7; D gene unclear. The CDR3 extends over 15 amino acids. Trimming cost V 1 base and J 0 bases, with 10 bases left between them. Germline CDR1 is SGHTA and CDR2 is FQGNSA.

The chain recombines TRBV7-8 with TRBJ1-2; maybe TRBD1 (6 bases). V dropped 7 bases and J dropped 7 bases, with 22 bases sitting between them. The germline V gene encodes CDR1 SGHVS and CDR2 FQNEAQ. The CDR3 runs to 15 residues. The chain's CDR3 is CASNPSVGGTFGYTF. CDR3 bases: TGTGCCAGCAACCCCTCGGTCGGGGGCACCTTTGGCTACACCTTC.

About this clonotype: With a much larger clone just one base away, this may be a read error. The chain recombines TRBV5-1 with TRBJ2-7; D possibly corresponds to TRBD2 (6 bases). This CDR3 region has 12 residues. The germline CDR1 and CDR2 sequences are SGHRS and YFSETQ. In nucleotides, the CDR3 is TGCGCCGGCAGCGGAGGGGATTTCGAGCAGTACTTC. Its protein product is CAGSGGDFEQYF. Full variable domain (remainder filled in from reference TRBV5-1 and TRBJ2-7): KAGVTQTPRYLIKTRGQQVTLSCSPISGHRSVSWYQQTPGQGLQFLFEYFSETQRNKGNFPGRFSGRQFSNSRSEMNVSTLELGDSALYLCAGSGGDFEQYFGPGTRLTVT.

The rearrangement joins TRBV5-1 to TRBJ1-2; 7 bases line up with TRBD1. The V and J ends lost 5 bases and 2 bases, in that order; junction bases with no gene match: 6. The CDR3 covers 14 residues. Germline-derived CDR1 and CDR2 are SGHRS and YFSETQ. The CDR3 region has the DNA TGCGCCAGCAGTCTGACGGGACAGAACTATGGCTACACCTTC. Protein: CASSLTGQNYGYTF.

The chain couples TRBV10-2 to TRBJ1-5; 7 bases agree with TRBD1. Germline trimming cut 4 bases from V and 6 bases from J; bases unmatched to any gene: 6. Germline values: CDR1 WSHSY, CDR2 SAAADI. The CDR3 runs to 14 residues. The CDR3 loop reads CASSAEGAGQPQHF. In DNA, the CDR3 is TGCGCCAGCAGTGCCGAGGGGGCCGGTCAGCCCCAGCATTTT.

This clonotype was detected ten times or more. As DNA, the CDR3 is TGTGCCACCTGGTTTGGGCTGAACACTGAAGCTTTCTTT. Amino acid sequence: CATWFGLNTEAFF. This chain uses TRBV12-3 or TRBV12-4 with TRBJ1-1; unclear D gene. This CDR3 comprises 13 residues. V was shortened by 10 bases and J by 0 bases, with 12 bases between the two germline ends.

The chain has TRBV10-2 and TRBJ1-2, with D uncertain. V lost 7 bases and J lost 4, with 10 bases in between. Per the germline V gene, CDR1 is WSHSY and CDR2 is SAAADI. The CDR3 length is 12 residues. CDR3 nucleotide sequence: TGCGCCAGCAACGACAAGCCCTATGGCTACACCTTC. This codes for CASNDKPYGYTF.

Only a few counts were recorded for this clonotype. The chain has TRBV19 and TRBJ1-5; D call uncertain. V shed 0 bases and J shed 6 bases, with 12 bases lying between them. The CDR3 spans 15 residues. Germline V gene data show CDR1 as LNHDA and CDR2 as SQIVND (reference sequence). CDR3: CASSIDIQRSQPQHF. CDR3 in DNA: TGTGCCAGTAGTATAGATATCCAGAGAAGTCAGCCCCAGCATTTT.

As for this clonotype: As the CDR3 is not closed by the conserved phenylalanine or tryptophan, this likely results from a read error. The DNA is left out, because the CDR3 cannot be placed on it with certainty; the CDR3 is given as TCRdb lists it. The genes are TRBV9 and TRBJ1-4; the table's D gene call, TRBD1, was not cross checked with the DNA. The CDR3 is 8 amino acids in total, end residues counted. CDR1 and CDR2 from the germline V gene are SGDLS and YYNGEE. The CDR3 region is CASSVGGE.